This T cell receptor beta chain is from a study of cytomegalovirus exposure and HLA in healthy donors. The table came from immunoSEQ multiplex PCR; TCRdb's copy has only in-frame clones and leaves some out. This table holds some 130,000 clones, 85% to 90% found once. V was shortened by 3 bases and J by 0 bases, with 15 bases between the two germline ends. CDR1 and CDR2 from the germline V gene are KGHSH and LQKENI. The CDR3 has 17 amino acids. Concerning this clone itself: Its antigen is as yet unknown.

General study findings and limits: In vitro checks showed that a few CMV-associated chains really do target CMV antigens. Cytomegalovirus association was listed for 170 or so TCR beta chains.

The sequence was obtained from a young woman in good health and CMV-seronegative. Sequencing used PBMCs. The chain has TRBV18 and TRBJ1-3; weak D call: TRBD1 (6 bases). The CDR3 coding sequence is TGTGCCAGCTCACCGGGCCTGACAGGTCTCTCTGGAAACACCATATATTTT. It encodes CASSPGLTGLSGNTIYF.